A single sample is the source of the 9 T cell receptor beta chains below, sequenced in a study of T-cell reconstitution after alpha-beta-depleted transplantation in children. Construction of the TCRbeta library involved unique molecular identifiers. MiXCR, applied by TCRdb to the PCR reads, yields one record per CDR3 protein. The table has 350,000 to 400,000 distinct CDR3 sequences, about 14% seen once. Sequencing used PBMCs, obtained from the stem cell graft. Every receptor here comes from a human donor who donated a stem cell graft to a child with Fanconi anemia.

This clonotype came up many times. V and J are TRBV2 and TRBJ2-5; 7 positions match TRBD1. Trimming took 5 bases from V and 5 from J; bases not matched to a gene: 5. Germline CDR1 and CDR2: SNHLY and FYNNEI. This CDR3 has 13 amino acids. The chain's CDR3 is CASSSTGKETQYF. The CDR3 DNA sequence: TGTGCCAGCAGTTCGACAGGGAAGGAGACCCAGTACTTC.

Only a few counts were recorded for this clonotype. V and J are TRBV4-2 and TRBJ1-1, with a possible D match to TRBD1 (5 bases). CDR3 length equals 15 residues. Trimming removed 0 bases from V and 1 base from J, with 9 bases in between. Germline V lookup: CDR1 LGHNA, CDR2 YNFKEQ. CDR3 DNA: TGTGCCAGCAGCCAAGATCTTGACAGGAACACTGAAGCTTTCTTT. Encoded protein: CASSQDLDRNTEAFF.

This clonotype has only a few counts. The chain is built from TRBV24-1 and TRBJ2-1; no clear D gene. This CDR3 has 14 amino acids. Germline V gene data show CDR1 as KGHDR and CDR2 as SFDVKD. Trimming stripped 2 bases from V and 9 bases from J, with 13 bases between. The CDR3, as DNA: TGTGCCACCAGTGATTCTGGGGTTGGTGGTGAGCAGTTCTTC. This encodes CATSDSGVGGEQFF.

This clonotype was observed a handful of times. The gene calls are TRBV15 and TRBJ1-6, with D maybe TRBD1 (6 bases). The V and J ends lost 4 bases and 14 bases respectively, with 18 bases between them. The CDR3 is 14 residues long. Germline V gene sequence: CDR1 LNHNV, CDR2 YYDKDF (reference sequence). In DNA, the CDR3 is TGTGCCACCAGCACCGACAGGCGTATAGGTTCCCTCCACTTT. It codes for CATSTDRRIGSLHF.

This clonotype came up a few times. The chain is built from TRBV20-1 and TRBJ2-4, with TRBD1 matching over 11 bases. Germline V gene data show CDR1 as DFQATT and CDR2 as SNEGSKA (reference sequence). This CDR3 has 13 residues. The ends lost 8 bases at V and 5 bases at J; junction bases unmatched: 5. CDR3 loop: CSIGGQGENIQYF. CDR3 nucleotide sequence: TGCAGTATCGGGGGACAGGGGGAAAACATTCAGTACTTC.

This clonotype has at least ten counts. The V gene is TRBV5-5, the J gene TRBJ2-1, with a weak D call TRBD1 (6 bases). The CDR3 is 13 amino acids. V lost 6 bases and J lost 13, with 20 bases in between. Germline loops: CDR1 SGHKS, CDR2 YYEKEE (reference sequence). The DNA for the CDR3 is TGTGCCAGCAACACACTGGACAGCGCTACCCAGTTCTTC. It specifies CASNTLDSATQFF.

This clonotype came up a few times. The chain employs TRBV6-5 and TRBJ1-5, with 8 bases lining up with TRBD1. This CDR3 region has 14 residues. The germline CDR1 and CDR2 sequences are MNHEY and SVGAGI. Trimming removed 5 bases from V and 7 bases from J; junction bases left unmatched: 7. The CDR3 region has the DNA TGTGCCAGCAGTCAGGACAGGGAATGGCAGCCCCAGCATTTT. Its translation: CASSQDREWQPQHF.

Only a few counts were recorded for this clonotype. The chain joins TRBV12-3 or TRBV12-4 to TRBJ1-4, with a possible D match to TRBD1 (5 bases). The CDR3 extends over 14 amino acids. V was clipped by 2 bases and J by 8 bases, with 12 bases between them. CDR3 residues: CASSLMGGREKLFF. Written as DNA, the CDR3 is TGTGCCAGCAGTTTAATGGGGGGTCGAGAAAAACTGTTTTTT.

The chain uses TRBV27 and TRBJ2-7, with a tentative D call TRBD1 (6 bases). Germline CDR1 MNHEY, CDR2 SMNVEV (reference sequence). The V and J ends lost 0 bases and 6 bases respectively, with 15 bases between them. The CDR3 extends over 15 amino acids. This CDR3 is CASSLSGQLLGEQYV. Here the CDR3 DNA reads TGTGCCAGCAGTTTATCGGGACAACTCCTGGGCGAGCAGTACGTC.